This T cell receptor (beta chain) is from a study of technical replicates of blood from several donors. Assay: immunoSEQ multiplex PCR; the TCRdb copy retains only in-frame clones and omits some. In the table there are approximately 80,000 clones, about 91% of which are singletons. With 1 base clipped from V and 5 bases from J, the junction kept 13 bases outside the gene matches. Germline V CDR1 and CDR2: GTSNPN, SVGIG (reference sequence). This CDR3 contains 17 residues. The J gene is TRBJ2-1, the V gene TRBV30, with 8 bases that match TRBD1. The sample consisted of T cells isolated from PBMCs. This sequence was found in a human donor in good health. The CDR3: CAWSGGQASNANNEQFF. The CDR3 DNA is TGTGCCTGGAGTGGGGGACAGGCGAGCAACGCGAACAATGAGCAGTTCTTC.